The 2 T cell receptor beta chains presented below share a single source sample, sequenced in a study of cytomegalovirus exposure and HLA in healthy donors. Primers included in the PCR were 60 Vbeta and 13 Jbeta primers. Libraries were prepared by immunoSEQ multiplex PCR; TCRdb keeps only in-frame clonotypes and omits some of them. The top ten clones hold over 6.5% of a sample with about 140,000 clones, approximately 10% of them seen once. The source material was PBMCs. These receptor sequences come from a woman aged 40 to 50 in good health and CMV-seropositive.

This clone was recorded a few times. This chain joins TRBV6-6 and TRBJ1-5; 7 bases are a match to TRBD1. The CDR3 totals 13 residues. With V trimmed by 6 bases and J by 4 bases, 3 bases remained unmatched. Germline CDR1 MNHNY, CDR2 SVGAGI (reference sequence). CDR3: CASSLTGNQPQHF. For the CDR3, the DNA is TGTGCCAGCAGCTTGACAGGGAATCAGCCCCAGCATTTT.

This clone was recorded a few times. The chain is built from TRBV6-5 and TRBJ2-2, with D possibly being TRBD2 (6 bases). The CDR3 covers 15 residues. V was cut by 7 bases and J by 7 bases, with 19 bases left in between. Looked up from germline, CDR1 is MNHEY and CDR2 is SVGAGI. The CDR3 DNA is TGTGCCAGCACCCGAGGAAACTACGGGAGCGGGGAGCTGTTTTTT. This translates into CASTRGNYGSGELFF.